This TCR beta chain emerged from a study of shared clonotypes between healthy human individuals. As for the study in general: Each donor's CD4 naive and CD4 memory cells filled three plates apiece, CD8 naive two, and CD8 memory one.

The CDR3 length is 15 residues. V gave up 1 base and J gave up 5 bases, with 15 bases separating them. Each PCR replicate from the sorted subsets contained about 200 ng DNA, which is tens of thousands of T cell genomes. Assay: immunoSEQ multiplex PCR; the TCRdb copy retains only in-frame clones and omits some. The sample consists of 2 million to 2.5 million clones, approximately 94% of them appearing once. The sequencing input was naive CD4+ T cells from PBMCs. Sample subset: CD45RA+ positively selected. This chain links TRBV23-1 with TRBJ2-7, with D tentatively TRBD1 (6 bases). TRBV23-1 belongs to the ORF category, with a function that is uncertain. The receptor was isolated from a man between 18 and 35 years old in good health. Some clones in this sample may be carry-over from other donors' samples. CDR3 DNA: TGCGCCAGCAGTCAATTCTCAGGGGAAGAACACGAGCAGTACTTC. Translating it yields CASSQFSGEEHEQYF.